What follows is one TCR beta chain and its context. The data derive from a study of blood T cell repertoires in COVID-19. Study details: The origin of the acute and convalescent COVID-19 samples was the United States, Italy and Spain. PBMCs, B-cell-depleted T cells, or T cells provided the cDNA or gDNA that made up the material.

Study processing details: Amplified reference gene primers provided the basis for estimating nucleated cell counts. The table came from immunoSEQ multiplex PCR; TCRdb's copy has only in-frame clones and leaves some out. V and J calls and clone size are copied from that table; D and trimming were computed from the DNA. Among under 200,000 clones, 80% to 90% were seen once, and the ten largest hold about 2.7%. The V gene's germline CDR1 is SGHAT and CDR2 FQDESV (reference sequence). The length of the CDR3 is 14 residues. After removal of 4 bases from V and 1 base from J, the junction contained 2 bases not matched to a gene.

Sequenced input: peripheral blood. This rearrangement joins TRBV11-1 to TRBJ1-1, with 8 bases identical to TRBD1. The TCR originated in a man aged 35 to 55 with active or convalescent COVID-19. CDR3 sequence: CASSWTGPNTEAFF. CDR3 nucleotides: TGTGCCAGCAGCTGGACAGGGCCGAACACTGAAGCTTTCTTT.